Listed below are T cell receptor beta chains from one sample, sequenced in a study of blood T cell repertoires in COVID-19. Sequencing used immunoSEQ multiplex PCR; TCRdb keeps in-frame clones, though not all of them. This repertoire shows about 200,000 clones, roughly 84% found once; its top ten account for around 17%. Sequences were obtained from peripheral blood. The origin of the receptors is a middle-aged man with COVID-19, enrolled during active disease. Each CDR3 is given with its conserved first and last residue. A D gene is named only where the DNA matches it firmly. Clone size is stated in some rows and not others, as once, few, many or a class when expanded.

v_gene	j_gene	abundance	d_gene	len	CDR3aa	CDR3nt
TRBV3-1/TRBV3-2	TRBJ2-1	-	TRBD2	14	CASKIAGGPNEQFF	TGTGCCAGCAAGATAGCGGGAGGACCCAATGAGCAGTTCTTC
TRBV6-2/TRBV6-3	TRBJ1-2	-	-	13	CASSTTGEGGYTF	TGTGCCAGCAGCACCACCGGAGAGGGCGGCTACACCTTC
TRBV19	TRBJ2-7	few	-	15	CASSTTVTRFYEQYF	TGTGCCAGTAGTACAACAGTCACCCGGTTCTACGAGCAGTACTTC
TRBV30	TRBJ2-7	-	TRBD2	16	CAWSAGTSGSVGEQYF	TGTGCCTGGAGTGCCGGGACTAGCGGGAGTGTCGGCGAGCAGTACTTC
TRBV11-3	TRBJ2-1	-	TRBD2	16	CASSIASGSLHNEQFF	TGTGCCAGCAGCATCGCTAGCGGGAGCCTGCACAATGAGCAGTTCTTC
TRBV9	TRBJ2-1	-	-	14	CASTSVTSYNEQFF	TGTGCCAGCACTAGCGTGACTTCCTACAATGAGCAGTTCTTC
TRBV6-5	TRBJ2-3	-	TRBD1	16	CASSYPGQGTTDTQYF	TGTGCCAGCAGTTACCCGGGACAGGGGACCACAGATACGCAGTATTTT
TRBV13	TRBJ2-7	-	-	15	CASSSGQSPTYEQYF	TGTGCCAGCAGCTCCGGACAATCCCCCACCTACGAGCAGTACTTC
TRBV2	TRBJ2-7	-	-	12	CASSSGPYEQYF	TGTGCCAGCAGTTCAGGTCCCTACGAGCAGTACTTC
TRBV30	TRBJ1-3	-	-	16	CAWSVLGGVSGNTIYF	TGTGCCTGGAGTGTACTCGGGGGGGTTTCTGGAAACACCATATATTTT
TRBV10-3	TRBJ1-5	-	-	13	CAIGGDGNQPQHF	TGTGCCATCGGGGGGGACGGCAATCAGCCCCAGCATTTT
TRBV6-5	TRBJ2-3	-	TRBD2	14	CASAAGGYTDTQYF	TGTGCCAGCGCGGCGGGGGGGTACACAGATACGCAGTATTTT
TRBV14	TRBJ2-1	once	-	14	CASSQALLGQKQFF	TGTGCCAGCAGCCAAGCCCTCCTTGGACAGAAGCAGTTCTTC
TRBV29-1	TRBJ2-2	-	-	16	CSVEDLGGRGTGELFF	TGCAGCGTTGAAGATCTAGGGGGAAGGGGCACCGGGGAGCTGTTTTTT
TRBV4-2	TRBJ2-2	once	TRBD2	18	CASSQALAGPANTGELFF	TGTGCCAGCAGCCAAGCACTAGCGGGGCCCGCGAACACCGGGGAGCTGTTTTTT
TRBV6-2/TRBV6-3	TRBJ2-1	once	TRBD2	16	CASSYATSGDYNEQFF	TGTGCCAGCAGTTACGCGACTAGCGGGGATTACAATGAGCAGTTCTTC
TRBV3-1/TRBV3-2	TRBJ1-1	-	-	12	CASTRRGVEAFF	TGTGCCAGCACCCGGCGGGGAGTTGAAGCTTTCTTT
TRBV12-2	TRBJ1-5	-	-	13	CASRLPGGQPQHF	TGTGCAAGTCGCTTACCCGGCGGTCAGCCCCAGCATTTT
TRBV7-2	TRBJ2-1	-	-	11	CASSLQAEQFF	TGTGCCAGCAGCCTCCAAGCGGAGCAGTTCTTC
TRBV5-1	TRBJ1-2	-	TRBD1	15	CASSFQLSGGGGYTF	TGCGCCAGCAGCTTCCAACTATCAGGGGGAGGAGGCTACACCTTC
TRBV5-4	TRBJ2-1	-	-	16	CASSLSRGSSYNEQFF	TGTGCCAGCAGCTTAAGCAGGGGAAGCTCCTACAATGAGCAGTTCTTC
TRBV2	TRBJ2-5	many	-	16	CASSESGGTYQETQYF	TGTGCCAGCAGTGAGAGTGGCGGGACGTACCAAGAGACCCAGTACTTC
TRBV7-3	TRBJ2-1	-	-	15	CASSLRGSRGDEQFF	TGTGCCAGCAGCTTACGAGGGTCCAGGGGGGATGAGCAGTTCTTC
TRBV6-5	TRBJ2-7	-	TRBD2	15	CASSLGLAFRYEQYF	TGTGCCAGCAGTTTGGGACTAGCGTTTCGTTACGAGCAGTACTTC
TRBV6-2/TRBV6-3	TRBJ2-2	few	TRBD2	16	CASSYSTGLAAGELFF	TGTGCCAGCAGTTACTCCACGGGACTAGCCGCCGGGGAGCTGTTTTTT